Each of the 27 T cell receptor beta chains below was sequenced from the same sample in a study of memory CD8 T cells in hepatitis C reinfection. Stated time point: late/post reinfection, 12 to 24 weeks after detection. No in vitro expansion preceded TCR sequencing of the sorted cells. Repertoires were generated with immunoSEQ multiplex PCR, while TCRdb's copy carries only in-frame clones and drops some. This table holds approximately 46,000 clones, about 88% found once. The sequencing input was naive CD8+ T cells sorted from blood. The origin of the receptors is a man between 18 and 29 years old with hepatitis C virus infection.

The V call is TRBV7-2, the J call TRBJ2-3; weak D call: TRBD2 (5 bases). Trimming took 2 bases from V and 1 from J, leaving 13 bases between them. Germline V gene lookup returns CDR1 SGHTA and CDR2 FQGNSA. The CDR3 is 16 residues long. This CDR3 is CASSLYEGVGTDTQYF. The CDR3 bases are TGTGCCAGCAGCTTATATGAGGGAGTGGGCACAGATACGCAGTATTTT.

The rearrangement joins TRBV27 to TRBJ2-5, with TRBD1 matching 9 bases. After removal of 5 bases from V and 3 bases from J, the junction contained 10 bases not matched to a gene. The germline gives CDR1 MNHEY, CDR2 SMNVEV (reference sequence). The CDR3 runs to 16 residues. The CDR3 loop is CASSPDSGQGEETQYF. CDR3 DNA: TGTGCCAGCAGTCCAGACTCGGGACAGGGAGAAGAGACCCAGTACTTC.

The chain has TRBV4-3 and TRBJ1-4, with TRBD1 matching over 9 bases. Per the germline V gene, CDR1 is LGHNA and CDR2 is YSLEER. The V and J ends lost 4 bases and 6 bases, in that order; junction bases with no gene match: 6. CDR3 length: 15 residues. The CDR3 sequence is CASSLQGALDEKLFF. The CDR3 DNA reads TGCGCCAGCAGCCTACAGGGGGCGTTGGATGAAAAACTGTTTTTT.

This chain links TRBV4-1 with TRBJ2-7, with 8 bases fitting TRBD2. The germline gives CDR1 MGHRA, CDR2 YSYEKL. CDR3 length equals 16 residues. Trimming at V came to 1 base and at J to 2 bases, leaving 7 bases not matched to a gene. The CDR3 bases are TGCGCCAGCAGCCAAGCTCCGGGACTAGGGACCTACGAGCAGTACTTC. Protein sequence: CASSQAPGLGTYEQYF.

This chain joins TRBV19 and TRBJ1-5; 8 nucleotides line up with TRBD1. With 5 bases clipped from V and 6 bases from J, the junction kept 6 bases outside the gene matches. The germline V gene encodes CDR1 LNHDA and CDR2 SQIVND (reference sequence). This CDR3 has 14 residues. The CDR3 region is CASSLGQGAQPQHF. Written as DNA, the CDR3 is TGTGCCAGTAGTCTAGGACAGGGCGCTCAGCCCCAGCATTTT.

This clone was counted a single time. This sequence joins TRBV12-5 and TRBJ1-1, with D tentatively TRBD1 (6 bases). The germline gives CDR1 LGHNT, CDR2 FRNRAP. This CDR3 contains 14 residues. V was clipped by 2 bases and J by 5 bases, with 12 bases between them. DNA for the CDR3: TGTGCTAGTGGTTTGCAGGGGCCGGGAACTGAAGCTTTCTTT. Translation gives CASGLQGPGTEAFF.

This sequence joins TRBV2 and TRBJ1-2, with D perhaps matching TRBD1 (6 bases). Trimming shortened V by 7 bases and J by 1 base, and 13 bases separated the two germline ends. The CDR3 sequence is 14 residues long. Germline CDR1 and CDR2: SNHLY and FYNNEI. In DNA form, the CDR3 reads TGTGCCAGCATGGGGACAATGGGTAACTATGGCTACACCTTC. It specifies CASMGTMGNYGYTF.

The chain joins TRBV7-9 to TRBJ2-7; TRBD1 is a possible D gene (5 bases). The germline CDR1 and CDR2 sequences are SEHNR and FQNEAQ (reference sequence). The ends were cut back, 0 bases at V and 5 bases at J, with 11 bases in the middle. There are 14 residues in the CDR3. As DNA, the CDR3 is TGTGCCAGCAGCTTAGCGATGGGGCTGAACGAGCAGTACTTC. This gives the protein CASSLAMGLNEQYF.

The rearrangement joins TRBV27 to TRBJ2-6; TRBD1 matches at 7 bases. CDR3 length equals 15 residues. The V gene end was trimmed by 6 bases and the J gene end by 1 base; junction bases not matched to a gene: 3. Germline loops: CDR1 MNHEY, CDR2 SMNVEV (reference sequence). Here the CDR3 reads CASSLQGSGANVLTF. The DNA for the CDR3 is TGTGCCAGCAGCCTACAGGGGTCTGGGGCCAACGTCCTGACTTTC.

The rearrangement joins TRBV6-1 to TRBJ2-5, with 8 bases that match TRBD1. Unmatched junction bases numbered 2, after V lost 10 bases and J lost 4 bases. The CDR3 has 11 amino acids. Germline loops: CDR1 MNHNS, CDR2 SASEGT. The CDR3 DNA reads TGTGCCAAACAGGGGGGAGAGACCCAGTACTTC. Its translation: CAKQGGETQYF.

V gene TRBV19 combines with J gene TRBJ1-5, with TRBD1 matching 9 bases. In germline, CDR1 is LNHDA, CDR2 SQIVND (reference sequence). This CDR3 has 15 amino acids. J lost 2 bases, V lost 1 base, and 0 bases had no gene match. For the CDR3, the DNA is TGTGCCAGTAGTATAGGGACAGGGGGCAATCAGCCCCAGCATTTT. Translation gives CASSIGTGGNQPQHF.

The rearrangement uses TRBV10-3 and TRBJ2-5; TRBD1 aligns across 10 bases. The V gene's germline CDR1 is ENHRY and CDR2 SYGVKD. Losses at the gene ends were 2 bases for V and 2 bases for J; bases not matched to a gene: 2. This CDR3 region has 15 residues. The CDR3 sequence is CAISEGTGVQETQYF. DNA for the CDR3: TGTGCCATCAGTGAGGGGACAGGGGTACAAGAGACCCAGTACTTC.

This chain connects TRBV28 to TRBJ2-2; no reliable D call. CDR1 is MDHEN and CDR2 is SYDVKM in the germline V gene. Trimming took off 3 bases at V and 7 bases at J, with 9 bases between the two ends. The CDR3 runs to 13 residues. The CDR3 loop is CASSFRAGGELFF. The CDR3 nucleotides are TGTGCCAGCAGTTTCCGCGCCGGCGGGGAGCTGTTTTTT. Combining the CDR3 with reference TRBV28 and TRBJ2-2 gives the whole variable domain DVKVTQSSRYLVKRTGEKVFLECVQDMDHENMFWYRQDPGLGLRLIYFSYDVKMKEKGDIPEGYSVSREKKERFSLILESASTNQTSMYLCASSFRAGGELFFGEGSRLTVL.

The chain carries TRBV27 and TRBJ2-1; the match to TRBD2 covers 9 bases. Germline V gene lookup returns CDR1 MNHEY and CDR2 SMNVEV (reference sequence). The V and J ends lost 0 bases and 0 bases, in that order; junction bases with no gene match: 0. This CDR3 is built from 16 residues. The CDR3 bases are TGTGCCAGCAGTTTATCTAGCGGGAGCTCCTACAATGAGCAGTTCTTC. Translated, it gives CASSLSSGSSYNEQFF.

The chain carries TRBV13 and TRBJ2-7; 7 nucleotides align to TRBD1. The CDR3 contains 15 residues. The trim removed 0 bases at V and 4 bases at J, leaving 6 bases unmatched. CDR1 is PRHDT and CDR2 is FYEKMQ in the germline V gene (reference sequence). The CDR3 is CASSLGGTVTYEQYF. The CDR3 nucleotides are TGTGCCAGCAGCTTAGGCGGGACAGTAACGTACGAGCAGTACTTC.

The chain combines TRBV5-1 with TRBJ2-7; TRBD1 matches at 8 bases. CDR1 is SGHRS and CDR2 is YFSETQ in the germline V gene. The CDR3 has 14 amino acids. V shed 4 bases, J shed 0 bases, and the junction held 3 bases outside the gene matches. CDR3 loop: CASSIGTGSYEQYV. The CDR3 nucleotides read TGCGCCAGCAGCATCGGGACAGGCTCCTACGAGCAGTACGTC.

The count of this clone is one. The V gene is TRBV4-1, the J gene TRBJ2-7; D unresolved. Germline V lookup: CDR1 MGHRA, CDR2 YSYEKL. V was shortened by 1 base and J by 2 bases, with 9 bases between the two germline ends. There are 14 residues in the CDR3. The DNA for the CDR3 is TGCGCCAGCAGCCAAGGGCAGGCAGCCTACGAGCAGTACTTC. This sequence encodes CASSQGQAAYEQYF.

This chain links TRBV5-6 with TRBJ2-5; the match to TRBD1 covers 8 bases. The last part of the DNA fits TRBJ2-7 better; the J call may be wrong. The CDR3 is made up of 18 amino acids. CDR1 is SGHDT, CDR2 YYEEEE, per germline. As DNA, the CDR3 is TGTGCCAGCAGCTTGGGGGCAGGGGGCGAGAAAGGGTCCTACGAGCAGTACTTC. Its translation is CASSLGAGGEKGSYEQYF.

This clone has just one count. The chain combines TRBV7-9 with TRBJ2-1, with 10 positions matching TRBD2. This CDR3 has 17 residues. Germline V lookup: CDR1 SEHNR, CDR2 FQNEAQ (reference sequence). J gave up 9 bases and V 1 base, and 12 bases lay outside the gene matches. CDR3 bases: TGTGCCAGCAGCTTAGAGGCTAGCGGGGGAAGATATGCTGAGCAGTTCTTC. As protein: CASSLEASGGRYAEQFF.

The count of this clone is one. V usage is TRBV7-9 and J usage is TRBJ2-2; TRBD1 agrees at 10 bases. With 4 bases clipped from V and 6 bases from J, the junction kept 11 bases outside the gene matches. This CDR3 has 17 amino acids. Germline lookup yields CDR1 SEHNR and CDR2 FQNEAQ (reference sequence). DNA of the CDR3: TGTGCCAGCAGCTCCACATCCGGGACAGGGGTCCCCGGGGAGCTGTTTTTT. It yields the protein CASSSTSGTGVPGELFF.

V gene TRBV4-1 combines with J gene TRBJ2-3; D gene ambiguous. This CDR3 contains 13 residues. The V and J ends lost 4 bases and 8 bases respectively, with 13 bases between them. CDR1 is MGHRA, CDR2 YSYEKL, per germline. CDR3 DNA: TGCGCCAGCAGCCCTGATACCCGCGGTACGCAGTATTTT. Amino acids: CASSPDTRGTQYF.

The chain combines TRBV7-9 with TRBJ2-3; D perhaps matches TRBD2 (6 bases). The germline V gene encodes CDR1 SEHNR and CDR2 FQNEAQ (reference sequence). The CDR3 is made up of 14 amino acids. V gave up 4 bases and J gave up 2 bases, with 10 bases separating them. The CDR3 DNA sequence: TGTGCCAGCAGCTCGGCGGGACTCACAGATACGCAGTATTTT. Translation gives CASSSAGLTDTQYF.

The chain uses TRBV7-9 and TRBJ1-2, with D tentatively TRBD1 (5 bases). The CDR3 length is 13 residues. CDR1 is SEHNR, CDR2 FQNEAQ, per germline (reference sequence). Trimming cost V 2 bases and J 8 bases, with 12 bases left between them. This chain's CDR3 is CASSLWQGEGYTF. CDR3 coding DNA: TGTGCCAGCAGCTTATGGCAGGGTGAAGGCTACACCTTC.

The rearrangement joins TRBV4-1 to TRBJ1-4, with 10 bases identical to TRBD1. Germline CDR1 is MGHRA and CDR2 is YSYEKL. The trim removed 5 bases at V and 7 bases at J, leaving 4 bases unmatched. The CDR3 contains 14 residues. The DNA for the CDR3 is TGCGCCAGCAGCGGGACAGGGGAGGTTGAAAAACTGTTTTTT. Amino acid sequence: CASSGTGEVEKLFF.

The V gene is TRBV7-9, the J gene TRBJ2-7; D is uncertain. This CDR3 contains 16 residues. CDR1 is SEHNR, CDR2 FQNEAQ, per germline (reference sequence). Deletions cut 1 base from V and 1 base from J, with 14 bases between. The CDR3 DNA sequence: TGTGCCAGCAGCTTAGTTCCAGAAAGCGCGTCCTACGAGCAGTACGTC. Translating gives CASSLVPESASYEQYV.

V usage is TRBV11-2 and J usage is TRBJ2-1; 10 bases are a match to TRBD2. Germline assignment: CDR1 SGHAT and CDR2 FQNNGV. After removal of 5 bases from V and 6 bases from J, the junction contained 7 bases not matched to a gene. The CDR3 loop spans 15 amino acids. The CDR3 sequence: CASSLSGRAFNEQFF. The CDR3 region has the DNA TGTGCCAGCAGCCTGAGCGGGAGGGCCTTCAATGAGCAGTTCTTC.

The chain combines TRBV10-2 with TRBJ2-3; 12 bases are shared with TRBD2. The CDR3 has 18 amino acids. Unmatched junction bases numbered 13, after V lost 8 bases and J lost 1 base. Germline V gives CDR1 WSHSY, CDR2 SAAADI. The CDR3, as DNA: TGCGCCAGCTCCACGGGGACTAGCGGGTGGGGGGGCACAGATACGCAGTATTTT. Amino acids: CASSTGTSGWGGTDTQYF.